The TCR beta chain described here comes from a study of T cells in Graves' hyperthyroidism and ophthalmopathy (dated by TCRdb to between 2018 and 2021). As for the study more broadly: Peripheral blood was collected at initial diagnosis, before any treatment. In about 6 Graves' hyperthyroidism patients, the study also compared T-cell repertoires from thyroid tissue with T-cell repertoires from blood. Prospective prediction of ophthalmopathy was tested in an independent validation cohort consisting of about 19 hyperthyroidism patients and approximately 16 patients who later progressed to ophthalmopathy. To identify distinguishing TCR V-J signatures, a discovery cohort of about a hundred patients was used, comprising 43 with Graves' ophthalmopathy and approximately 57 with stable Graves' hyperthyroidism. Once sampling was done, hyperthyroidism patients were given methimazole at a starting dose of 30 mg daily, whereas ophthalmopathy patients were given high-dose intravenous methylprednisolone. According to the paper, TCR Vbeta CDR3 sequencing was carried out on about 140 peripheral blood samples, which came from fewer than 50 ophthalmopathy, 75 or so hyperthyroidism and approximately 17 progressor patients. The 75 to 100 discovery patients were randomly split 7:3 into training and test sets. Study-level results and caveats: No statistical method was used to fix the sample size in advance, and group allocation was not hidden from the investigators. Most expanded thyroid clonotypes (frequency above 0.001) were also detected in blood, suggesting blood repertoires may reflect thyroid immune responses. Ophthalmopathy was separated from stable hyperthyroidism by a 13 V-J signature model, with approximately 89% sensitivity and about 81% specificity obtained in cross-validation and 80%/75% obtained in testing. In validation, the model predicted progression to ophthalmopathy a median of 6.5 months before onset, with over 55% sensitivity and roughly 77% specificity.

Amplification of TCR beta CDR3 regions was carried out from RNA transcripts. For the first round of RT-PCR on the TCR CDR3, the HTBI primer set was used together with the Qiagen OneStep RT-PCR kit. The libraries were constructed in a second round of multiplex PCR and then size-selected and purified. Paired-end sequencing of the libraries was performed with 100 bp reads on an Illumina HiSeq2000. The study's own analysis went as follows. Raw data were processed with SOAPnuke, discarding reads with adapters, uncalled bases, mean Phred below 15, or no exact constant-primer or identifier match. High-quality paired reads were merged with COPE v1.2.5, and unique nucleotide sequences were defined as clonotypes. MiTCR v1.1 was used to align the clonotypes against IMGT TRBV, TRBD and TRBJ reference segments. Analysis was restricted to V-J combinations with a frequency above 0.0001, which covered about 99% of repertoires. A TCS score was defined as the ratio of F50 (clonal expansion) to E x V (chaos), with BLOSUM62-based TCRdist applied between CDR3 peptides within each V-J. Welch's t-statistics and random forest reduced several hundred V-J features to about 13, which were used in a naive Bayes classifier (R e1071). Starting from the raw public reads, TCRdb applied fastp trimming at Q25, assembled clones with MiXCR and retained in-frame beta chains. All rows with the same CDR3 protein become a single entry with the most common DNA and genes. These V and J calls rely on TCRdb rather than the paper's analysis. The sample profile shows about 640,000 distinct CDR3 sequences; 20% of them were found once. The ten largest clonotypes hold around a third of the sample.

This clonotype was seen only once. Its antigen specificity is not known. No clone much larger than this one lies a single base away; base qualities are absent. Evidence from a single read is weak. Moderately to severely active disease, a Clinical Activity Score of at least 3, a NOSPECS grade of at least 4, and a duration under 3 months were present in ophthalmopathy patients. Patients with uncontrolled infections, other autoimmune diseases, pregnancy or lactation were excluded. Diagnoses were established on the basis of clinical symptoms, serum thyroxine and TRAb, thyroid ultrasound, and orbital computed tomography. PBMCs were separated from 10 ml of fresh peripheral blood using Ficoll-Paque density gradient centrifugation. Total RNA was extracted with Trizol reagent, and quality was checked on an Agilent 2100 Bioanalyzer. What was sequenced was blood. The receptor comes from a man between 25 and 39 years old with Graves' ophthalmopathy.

The nucleotide sequence reads as follows: TGCGCCAGCAGCCAAGATCGCACAACTCAAGAGACCCAGTACTTC. This codes for CASSQDRTTQETQYF. Recombination joined TRBV4-1 with TRBJ2-5, with no reliable assignment of the D segment. From the cysteine up to the phenylalanine, the CDR3 has a length of 15 residues. Only the CDR3 part of the read is kept: 45 bases, read in frame from the first base. V loses 0 bases of germline sequence and J loses 2 bases, and the interval between the two ends is 10 bases. CDR1 and CDR2, per the germline V gene, are MGHRA and YSYEKL.